Each of the 2 T cell receptor beta chains below was sequenced from the same sample in a study of technical replicates of blood from several donors. The data were produced by immunoSEQ multiplex PCR, yet TCRdb's version contains in-frame clones alone and is incomplete. The sample lists 65,000 to 85,000 clones, 75% to 95% occurring once. The source material was T cells isolated from PBMCs. The source is a human donor in good health.

The chain combines TRBV6-1 with TRBJ1-2, with 7 bases lining up with TRBD1. The CDR3 has 14 amino acids. Germline V gene lookup returns CDR1 MNHNS and CDR2 SASEGT. V shed 6 bases and J 2 bases; nucleotides not matched to a gene: 6. CDR3 DNA: TGTGCCAGCAGCATCGGGACAGACAACTATGGCTACACCTTC. Its protein product is CASSIGTDNYGYTF.

This chain connects TRBV10-1 to TRBJ1-6; D is possibly TRBD1 (5 bases). The CDR3 sequence is 12 residues long. Trimming pared 8 bases from V and 8 bases from J, leaving 10 bases between. Germline V lookup: CDR1 WNHNN, CDR2 SYGVQD (reference sequence). In nucleotides, the CDR3 is TGCGCCAGCGAAACAGGCGATTCACCCCTCCACTTT. This codes for CASETGDSPLHF.